A single sample is the source of the 25 T cell receptor beta chains below, sequenced in a study of blood T cell repertoires in COVID-19 (dated by TCRdb to 2018 to 2020). Libraries came from the immunoSEQ multiplex PCR assay. TCRdb provides this immuneACCESS table in a form limited to in-frame rearrangements. Some clones are lacking; in checked studies, under half of them reflect an unresolved V gene, and why the rest are absent is not known. The sample records around 200,000 clones, around nine tenths of which are singletons. Approximately 6.2% of the sample is held by the ten biggest clonotypes. Material for sequencing was peripheral blood. These receptors were obtained from a man aged 55 to 70 who had recovered from COVID-19.

The V and J genes are TRBV19 and TRBJ2-7, with 8 bases aligning to TRBD1. The CDR3 is 15 residues long. The germline CDR1 and CDR2 sequences are LNHDA and SQIVND (reference sequence). Trimming at V came to 6 bases and at J to 2 bases, leaving 9 bases not matched to a gene. The CDR3 sequence is CASRLEGQDPYEQYF. The CDR3 DNA follows: TGTGCCAGTAGGCTAGAGGGACAGGACCCCTACGAGCAGTACTTC.

V is TRBV4-2 and J is TRBJ2-2; 14 bases match TRBD2. J was trimmed by 3 bases and V by 0 bases; bases with no gene match: 9. Germline V gene sequence: CDR1 LGHNA, CDR2 YNFKEQ. This CDR3 region has 20 residues. CDR3 DNA: TGTGCCAGCAGCCAAGATAAAGGACTAGCGGGGGGCCCCTACACCGGGGAGCTGTTTTTT. Amino acids: CASSQDKGLAGGPYTGELFF.

The rearrangement uses TRBV25-1 and TRBJ1-6; maybe TRBD1 (5 bases). The V end was cut by 2 bases, the J end by 7 bases, with 21 bases between. Germline V gene data show CDR1 as MGHDK and CDR2 as SYGVNS. The CDR3 is 18 amino acids. The CDR3 sequence: CASSENWPGPALNSPLHF. CDR3 coding DNA: TGTGCCAGCAGTGAAAATTGGCCAGGGCCTGCTCTCAATTCACCCCTCCACTTT.

This chain uses TRBV2 with TRBJ2-5, with 9 bases aligning to TRBD2. The V segment lost 2 bases and the J segment 1 base; nucleotides outside the gene matches: 11. This CDR3 is built from 18 residues. The germline CDR1 and CDR2 sequences are SNHLY and FYNNEI. The chain's CDR3 is CASSERMAAAGGQETQYF. DNA for the CDR3: TGTGCCAGCAGTGAAAGGATGGCGGCAGCGGGGGGCCAAGAGACCCAGTACTTC.

The rearrangement joins TRBV7-9 to TRBJ1-1, with 9 bases that match TRBD1. The germline gives CDR1 SEHNR, CDR2 FQNEAQ (reference sequence). CDR3 length equals 18 residues. V lost 7 bases and J lost 0; bases outside the gene matches: 15. This CDR3 is CASTPLTQGALLNTEAFF. The CDR3 region has the DNA TGTGCCAGCACCCCCCTAACACAGGGGGCCCTTTTGAACACTGAAGCTTTCTTT.

The chain joins TRBV6-5 to TRBJ1-5; TRBD1 might be the D (6 bases). The V gene lost 7 bases and the J gene lost 5 bases, with 12 bases spanning the gap. Germline V gives CDR1 MNHEY, CDR2 SVGAGI. The CDR3 extends over 13 amino acids. The CDR3 DNA reads TGTGCCAGCAATGTAGGGGGGGATCAGCCCCAGCATTTT. This translates into CASNVGGDQPQHF.

V and J are TRBV5-1 and TRBJ2-3; D is perhaps TRBD1 (6 bases). Per the germline V gene, CDR1 is SGHRS and CDR2 is YFSETQ. This CDR3 spans 15 amino acids. Trimming shortened V by 1 base and J by 1 base, and 10 bases separated the two germline ends. This chain's CDR3 is CASSLNRVGTDTQYF. CDR3 DNA: TGCGCCAGCAGCTTGAACAGGGTAGGCACAGATACGCAGTATTTT.

This clone was observed a few times. The J gene is TRBJ2-3, the V gene TRBV7-3, with 7 bases identical to TRBD1. The CDR3 is 13 amino acids. The germline gives CDR1 SGHTA, CDR2 FQGTGA. After removal of 5 bases from V and 6 bases from J, the junction contained 5 bases not matched to a gene. CDR3 region: CASSPGTADTQYF. In DNA, the CDR3 is TGTGCCAGCAGCCCCGGGACAGCGGATACGCAGTATTTT.

The V and J genes are TRBV12-3 or TRBV12-4 and TRBJ1-1; D is uncertain. V was trimmed by 5 bases and J by 3 bases, leaving 10 bases between them. This CDR3 has 13 residues. CDR3 in amino acids: CASSPLGDTEAFF. The CDR3, as DNA: TGTGCCAGCAGTCCTCTAGGAGACACTGAAGCTTTCTTT.

This clone was detected only once. The chain recombines TRBV6-1 with TRBJ2-7; TRBD1 is a possible D gene (6 bases). Looked up from germline, CDR1 is MNHNS and CDR2 is SASEGT. The CDR3 is 19 amino acids. Deletions cut 2 bases from V and 1 base from J, with 24 bases between. CDR3 in amino acids: CASSEMDRGVRGPSYEQYF. CDR3 in DNA: TGTGCCAGCAGTGAAATGGATCGGGGTGTCAGGGGACCTTCCTACGAGCAGTACTTC.

This rearrangement joins TRBV15 to TRBJ1-4, with TRBD1 matching over 7 bases. Germline CDR1 reads LNHNV; CDR2 reads YYDKDF (reference sequence). This CDR3 spans 14 amino acids. The V segment lost 3 bases and the J segment 7 bases; nucleotides outside the gene matches: 5. DNA of the CDR3: TGTGCCACCAGCAGGGATCAGGGGGTTGAAAAACTGTTTTTT. It encodes CATSRDQGVEKLFF.

The J gene is TRBJ1-3, the V gene TRBV10-3, with TRBD1 as a possible D gene (6 bases). The V and J ends lost 8 bases and 2 bases respectively, with 13 bases between them. CDR1 and CDR2 (germline): ENHRY, SYGVKD. The CDR3 runs 14 residues. In DNA, the CDR3 is TGTGCCATCGGAGGCAGGGGAGCTGGAAACACCATATATTTT. Protein sequence: CAIGGRGAGNTIYF.

The rearrangement joins TRBV14 to TRBJ1-2; possible D gene TRBD1, 6 bases. The CDR3 is 14 amino acids. Trimming cost V 1 base and J 7 bases, with 13 bases left between them. Germline CDR1 is SGHDN and CDR2 is FVKESK. CDR3 region: CASSQAGAQAGYTF. The CDR3 nucleotides read TGTGCCAGCAGCCAAGCAGGGGCTCAGGCTGGCTACACCTTC.

The chain combines TRBV6-5 with TRBJ2-5; D perhaps matches TRBD2 (7 bases). V lost 0 bases to trimming and J lost 4 bases, with 15 bases between them. Germline V gene sequence: CDR1 MNHEY, CDR2 SVGAGI. The CDR3 totals 16 residues. The CDR3 DNA reads as TGTGCCAGCAGTTACTCGGGGGGGGCCCGGGGAGAGACCCAGTACTTC. It encodes CASSYSGGARGETQYF.

The chain links TRBV25-1 to TRBJ2-7; 7 nucleotides match TRBD1. CDR1 and CDR2 (germline): MGHDK, SYGVNS. The trim removed 3 bases at V and 7 bases at J, leaving 9 bases unmatched. This CDR3 has 14 amino acids. CDR3 DNA: TGTGCCAGCAGTGAGACAGGGTTCGTTGGTGAGCAGTACTTC. It translates to CASSETGFVGEQYF.

CDR3 protein: CATSDLGTSGSNEQFF. In DNA, the CDR3 is TGTGCCACCAGTGATTTAGGGACTAGCGGGAGTAATGAGCAGTTCTTC. The chain couples TRBV24-1 to TRBJ2-1, with 14 bases that match TRBD2. This CDR3 contains 16 residues. J was trimmed by 7 bases and V by 1 base; bases with no gene match: 2. Germline V gene lookup returns CDR1 KGHDR and CDR2 SFDVKD.

The CDR3, as DNA: TGTGCCAGCTCAGCAGCGGGGGAAACAGATACGCAGTATTTT. Its protein is CASSAAGETDTQYF. The rearrangement joins TRBV18 to TRBJ2-3; 8 bases are a match to TRBD2. Per germline, CDR1 KGHSH and CDR2 LQKENI. The CDR3 runs to 14 residues. The V and J ends lost 5 bases and 3 bases, in that order; junction bases with no gene match: 4. The full variable domain, rest sourced from reference TRBV18 and TRBJ2-3, is NAGVMQNPRHLVRRRGQEARLRCSPMKGHSHVYWYRQLPEEGLKFMVYLQKENIIDESGMPKERFSAEFPKEGPSILRIQQVVRGDSAAYFCASSAAGETDTQYFGPGTRLTVL.

The V gene is TRBV11-2, the J gene TRBJ1-6; 9 bases agree with TRBD1. The junction had 2 bases not matched to a gene; V was cut back by 0 bases and J by 2 bases. Germline CDR1 and CDR2: SGHAT and FQNNGV. The CDR3 runs 17 residues. CDR3 bases: TGTGCCAGCAGCTTAGAGGACAGGGGTACCTATAATTCACCCCTCCACTTT. Encoded protein: CASSLEDRGTYNSPLHF.

The chain employs TRBV7-2 and TRBJ2-1; 11 bases are a match to TRBD1. The ends lost 6 bases at V and 7 bases at J; junction bases unmatched: 5. The CDR3 length is 14 residues. Germline V gives CDR1 SGHTA, CDR2 FQGNSA. This chain's CDR3 is CASRGQGVDNEQFF. CDR3 coding DNA: TGTGCCAGCAGGGGACAGGGGGTTGATAATGAGCAGTTCTTC. The complete variable domain, with remaining parts taken from reference TRBV7-2 and TRBJ2-1, reads GAGVSQSPSNKVTEKGKDVELRCDPISGHTALYWYRQSLGQGLEFLIYFQGNSAPDKSGLPSDRFSAERTGGSVSTLTIQRTQQEDSAVYLCASRGQGVDNEQFFGPGTRLTVL.

This clone was counted a single time. The chain combines TRBV6-5 with TRBJ2-7, with D possibly TRBD2 on 6 matching bases. V lost 6 bases and J 2 bases, leaving 14 bases between the germline ends. CDR1 and CDR2 (germline): MNHEY, SVGAGI. CDR3 size: 14 residues. The CDR3 here is CASRDPGATYEQYF. CDR3 DNA: TGTGCCAGCAGGGATCCGGGAGCAACCTACGAGCAGTACTTC.

This CDR3 reads CASSNSRTGKGSPLHF. As DNA, the CDR3 is TGTGCCAGCAGTAATTCCCGGACAGGGAAGGGATCACCCCTCCACTTT. The chain recombines TRBV27 with TRBJ1-6; TRBD1 matches at 8 bases. Germline values: CDR1 MNHEY, CDR2 SMNVEV (reference sequence). CDR3 length equals 16 residues. Losses at the gene ends were 5 bases for V and 10 bases for J; bases not matched to a gene: 13.

The chain has TRBV24-1 and TRBJ2-5; TRBD1 agrees at 8 bases. Trimming removed 4 bases from V and 4 bases from J; junction bases left unmatched: 4. This CDR3 is built from 14 residues. Germline values: CDR1 KGHDR, CDR2 SFDVKD. As DNA, the CDR3 is TGTGCCACCAGTGAGCGACAGGGGTCAGAGACCCAGTACTTC. Its protein is CATSERQGSETQYF.

A remark on this clone: Other nucleotide sequences from this sample produce the same CDR3. The chain carries TRBV2 and TRBJ1-1; perhaps TRBD1 as D (6 bases). The CDR3 totals 13 residues. Trimming left V 4 bases short and J 2 bases short, with 8 bases between. Germline CDR1 reads SNHLY; CDR2 reads FYNNEI. CDR3 region: CASSVQGNTEAFF. Here the CDR3 DNA reads TGTGCCAGCAGTGTACAGGGCAACACTGAAGCTTTCTTT.

The chain carries TRBV10-3 and TRBJ2-5; 8 bases line up with TRBD2. Germline V gives CDR1 ENHRY, CDR2 SYGVKD. The J segment lost 3 bases and the V segment lost 7 bases, leaving 4 bases of the junction unmatched. CDR3 length equals 13 residues. The CDR3 coding sequence is TGTGCCATCACAGGAGCGGGGGAAGAGACCCAGTACTTC. Its translation: CAITGAGEETQYF.

The gene calls are TRBV28 and TRBJ1-6; 8 bases are a match to TRBD1. The V segment lost 1 base and the J segment 7 bases; nucleotides outside the gene matches: 0. CDR1 and CDR2 (germline): MDHEN, SYDVKM. There are 14 residues in the CDR3. The CDR3 spells CASSLYRGNSPLHF. In DNA form, the CDR3 reads TGTGCCAGCAGTTTATACAGGGGGAATTCACCCCTCCACTTT.